These 14 T cell receptor beta chains share one sample of origin, sequenced in a study of blood T cell repertoires in COVID-19. Using immunoSEQ multiplex PCR, the repertoire was profiled, and TCRdb retains in-frame clones only, with some absent. In the table there are about 300,000 clones, 84% of which are singletons. Material for sequencing was peripheral blood. The receptors stem from a human donor with COVID-19, enrolled during active disease. The donor label of this sample is uncertain.

The chain employs TRBV28 and TRBJ2-7; 9 bases fit TRBD2. This CDR3 region has 15 residues. With 6 bases clipped from V and 2 bases from J, the junction kept 8 bases outside the gene matches. CDR1 and CDR2 from the germline V gene are MDHEN and SYDVKM. The CDR3 nucleotides read TGTGCCAGCAGGCTAGGGTTAGCGGGAGCCTACGAGCAGTACTTC. Translating it yields CASRLGLAGAYEQYF.

This clone was observed once. Other DNA sequences of this sample code for an identical CDR3. This chain joins TRBV11-3 and TRBJ2-3, with a possible D match to TRBD1 (5 bases). CDR1 SGHNT and CDR2 YENEEA come from the germline V gene. Trimming took off 1 base at V and 1 base at J, with 6 bases between the two ends. This CDR3 spans 14 amino acids. The CDR3 DNA follows: TGTGCCAGCAGCTTAGGCAGGGGCACAGATACGCAGTATTTT. Translation gives CASSLGRGTDTQYF.

In its sample, this clone was seen many times. This chain uses TRBV5-1 with TRBJ2-2; TRBD1 aligns across 8 bases. The germline V gene has CDR1 SGHRS and CDR2 YFSETQ. This CDR3 region has 16 residues. The V gene end was trimmed by 1 base and the J gene end by 7 bases; junction bases not matched to a gene: 9. CDR3 DNA: TGCGCCAGCAGCTTGAATCAGGGGGCGACTGTCGGGGAGCTGTTTTTT. Translation: CASSLNQGATVGELFF.

The chain employs TRBV6-6 and TRBJ1-2; D unclear. CDR1 MNHNY and CDR2 SVGAGI come from the germline V gene (reference sequence). V was pared by 5 bases and J by 4 bases, with 14 bases between. This CDR3 comprises 14 residues. The CDR3 bases are TGTGCCAGCAGTCCTTCGACGGGAACCTATGGCTACACCTTC. Translating it yields CASSPSTGTYGYTF.

The rearrangement uses TRBV5-6 and TRBJ2-5, with D possibly matching TRBD1 (6 bases). The V and J ends lost 4 bases and 5 bases respectively, with 15 bases between them. Germline lookup yields CDR1 SGHDT and CDR2 YYEEEE. This CDR3 spans 14 amino acids. The CDR3 sequence: CASSPGQNEETQYF. In nucleotides, the CDR3 is TGTGCCAGCAGCCCCGGACAGAACGAGGAGACCCAGTACTTC. Combining the CDR3 with reference TRBV5-6 and TRBJ2-5 gives the whole variable domain DAGVTQSPTHLIKTRGQQVTLRCSPKSGHDTVSWYQQALGQGPQFIFQYYEEEERQRGNFPDRFSGHQFPNYSSELNVNALLLGDSALYLCASSPGQNEETQYFGPGTRLLVL.

J is TRBJ2-7 and V is TRBV9; 12 bases line up with TRBD2. CDR1 and CDR2 (germline): SGDLS, YYNGEE. The J segment lost 3 bases and the V segment lost 0 bases, leaving 4 bases of the junction unmatched. This CDR3 contains 16 residues. The CDR3 here is CASSVGLAGVIYEQYF. CDR3 in DNA: TGTGCCAGCAGCGTAGGACTAGCGGGAGTCATCTACGAGCAGTACTTC.

V gene TRBV28 combines with J gene TRBJ2-1, with D possibly matching TRBD2 (6 bases). The V and J ends lost 2 bases and 4 bases respectively, with 9 bases between them. CDR1 and CDR2 (germline): MDHEN, SYDVKM. The CDR3 is 14 residues long. The CDR3 DNA reads TGTGCCAGCAGTTTAGCGGGACCTTACAATGAGCAGTTCTTC. It is translated as CASSLAGPYNEQFF.

The rearrangement joins TRBV5-1 to TRBJ1-4, with D maybe TRBD1 (5 bases). The CDR3 is made up of 13 amino acids. V shed 7 bases and J shed 8 bases, with 15 bases lying between them. CDR1 is SGHRS, CDR2 YFSETQ, per germline. CDR3 region: CASASGVGEKLFF. CDR3 nucleotide sequence: TGCGCCAGCGCGTCGGGGGTTGGCGAAAAACTGTTTTTT.

The rearrangement links TRBV3-1 (or the pseudogene TRBV3-2) to TRBJ2-1; 7 bases line up with TRBD1. Germline CDR1 and CDR2: LGHDT and YNNKEL (reference sequence). V lost 1 base, J lost 5 bases, and 5 bases stayed unmatched. CDR3 size: 15 residues. CDR3 DNA: TGTGCCAGCAGCCAAGGCAACAGGGGTCACAATGAGCAGTTCTTC. This translates into CASSQGNRGHNEQFF.

This clone was counted a single time. The chain couples TRBV19 to TRBJ2-6, with 7 positions matching TRBD1. Germline assignment: CDR1 LNHDA and CDR2 SQIVND (reference sequence). V shed 6 bases, J shed 8 bases, and the junction held 4 bases outside the gene matches. The CDR3 sequence is 13 residues long. The DNA for the CDR3 is TGTGCCAGTAGAGAACAGGGGTCCAACGTCCTGACTTTC. Its translation: CASREQGSNVLTF.

This chain joins TRBV11-3 and TRBJ2-5; TRBD1 agrees at 7 bases. The CDR3 is 15 amino acids. The ends lost 5 bases at V and 4 bases at J; junction bases unmatched: 10. Germline lookup yields CDR1 SGHNT and CDR2 YENEEA. CDR3 sequence reads: CASSPRQGVGETQYF. CDR3 bases: TGTGCCAGCAGCCCCCGACAGGGAGTGGGAGAGACCCAGTACTTC.

V is TRBV6-6 and J is TRBJ2-2; 13 bases match TRBD2. The CDR3 sequence is 15 residues long. Germline loops: CDR1 MNHNY, CDR2 SVGAGI (reference sequence). V dropped 6 bases and J dropped 7; count of bases not matched to a gene: 5. The CDR3, as DNA: TGTGCCAGCAGCCGGACTAGCGGGAGAGGCGGGGAGCTGTTTTTT. Its translation is CASSRTSGRGGELFF.

The J gene is TRBJ2-2, the V gene TRBV30; a possible D gene is TRBD1 (6 bases). V lost 5 bases to trimming and J lost 5 bases, with 15 bases between them. Germline V lookup: CDR1 GTSNPN, CDR2 SVGIG (reference sequence). This CDR3 has 14 residues. The CDR3 nucleotides are TGTGCCTGGGGGACACCCAGACGGACCGGGGAGCTGTTTTTT. It yields the protein CAWGTPRRTGELFF.

This clone has only one observation. The V call is TRBV7-2, the J call TRBJ1-2; D gene uncertain. CDR1 SGHTA and CDR2 FQGNSA come from the germline V gene. The CDR3 loop spans 17 amino acids. V dropped 3 bases and J dropped 7 bases, with 24 bases sitting between them. The CDR3, as DNA: TGTGCCAGCAGCTTTGTTCTGGTGGCCGAGTTACGGGGTGGCTACACCTTC. Its protein is CASSFVLVAELRGGYTF.